This TCR beta chain appears in the sequencing data of a study of OX40 agonist ivuxolimab in advanced cancers. Study-wide findings and caveats: Dosing at 0.1 to 3.0 mg/kg was accompanied by clonal expansion of CD4+ and CD8+ blood T cells by week 6.

The CDR3 spans 14 residues. Germline-derived CDR1 and CDR2 are SNHLY and FYNNEI. V was clipped by 0 bases and J by 5 bases, with 7 bases between them. Of note for this clone: The antigen is undetermined.

TCRdb's table, derived via immunoSEQ multiplex PCR, lists solely in-frame clones and lacks some. The top ten clones hold around 0.8% of a sample with 70,000 or so clones, roughly 89% of them seen once. The sequence derives from an adult with an advanced solid tumor such as melanoma, head and neck, liver or kidney cancer. The chain is built from TRBV2 and TRBJ2-2; D ambiguous. Sequencing used CD4+ or CD8+ T cells sorted from blood, obtained in a trial of the OX40 agonist ivuxolimab. The CDR3 DNA reads as TGTGCCAGCAGTGAAGCAGCAGGTACCGGGGAGCTGTTTTTT. Encoded protein: CASSEAAGTGELFF.